This T cell receptor (beta chain) was documented in a study of identical twins listed by TCRdb under 2016. With respect to the entire study: To test whether fetal clonotypes persist, this study deep-sequenced TCR alpha and beta repertoires from monozygotic twins, from unrelated adults of various ages, and from cord blood. To rule out contamination, replicate twin experiments were performed at different times with different library preparation protocols. General findings and caveats noted by the study authors: Abundant cord blood beta clonotypes had fewer insertions, young adult naive repertoires showed a similar but weaker trend, and memory repertoires showed no such trend. Zero-insertion analyses could be partly confounded by invariant T cells such as MAIT and iNKT, though diverse VJ usage argued against such confounding for most clonotypes. Because the same donors could not be followed over many years, the conclusions depended on cross-sectional statistical analysis. Out-of-frame TCR alpha sequences shared between twins showed an excess of low generation-probability sequences compared with coincidental sharing between unrelated individuals. In beta out-of-frame sequences, excess twin sharing was weaker, because having fewer shared sequences lowered the signal-to-noise ratio. Out-of-frame TCR alpha sharing in monozygotic twins was systematically underestimated by recombination models, whereas sharing between unrelated individuals was in agreement with the recombination models.

A word on this clonotype: Its antigen is not yet known. No base quality information exists; no much larger clone differs at one position.

Library preparation employed 5' RACE. TCRdb names Illumina HiSeq 2000 as the instrument used. Template switching added a universal primer binding site, and the final cDNA carried a unique molecular identifier that allowed TCR cDNA molecules to be counted accurately. Specific primers in the conserved constant-segment region were used to synthesize first-strand cDNA for TCR alpha and beta chains. To control for contamination, each cDNA library was double barcoded with a SMART-Mk sample barcode plus Illumina barcodes. TruSeq adapter sequences, together with Illumina sample barcodes, were added in two successive PCR steps. Sequencing of the TCR alpha and beta cDNA libraries was done on the Illumina HiSeq platform using custom primers. In the source study's methods: MiGEC processed the raw reads to extract unique molecular identifiers, while MiXCR was used to determine the CDR3 positions. Recombination models were inferred per individual with the repgenHMM and IGoR tools using an EM algorithm. Shared clonotype analysis was performed with the tcR package in R, normalizing sharing by the product of cloneset sizes. To study raw recombination without the effects of thymic and clonal selection, out-of-frame nonproductive sequences were analyzed. TCRdb ran its own pipeline on the public reads, namely fastp trimming at Q25 and MiXCR clone calling, and kept in-frame beta chains. Each entry merges the rows of one CDR3 protein and shows their most common DNA and genes. The V and J calls shown here were made by TCRdb, not taken from the authors' results. This sample holds more than 350,000 distinct CDR3 sequences; approximately 8.7% were observed only once. Roughly 8.9% of the sample is held by the ten biggest clonotypes.

CDR1 and CDR2 were assigned from the germline V gene as LGHNT and FRNRAP. Relative to germline, V is missing 3 bases and J is missing 8 bases, with 9 bases of the junction outside any gene match. Including the terminal cysteine and phenylalanine, the CDR3 comprises 16 residues. The read is trimmed to its CDR3 DNA, 48 bases read in frame from base 1. Only healthy Caucasian donors were included. Three unrelated non-twin adults were additionally sequenced: a male aged 18 to 29, a male aged 50 to 60 and a female aged 50 to 60. Miltenyi CD45RO+ enrichment and human naive T-cell isolation kits were used to isolate memory (CD45RO+) and naive T cells from PBMC.

Sequencing was performed on naive T cells sorted from blood. The sample's cell subset or site, from its label and the paper: cells isolated with a human naive T-cell isolation kit. The chain links TRBV12-5 with TRBJ2-1; TRBD1 matches 11 bases in the middle. The TCR comes from a woman aged 50 to 65 in good health. The DNA sequence is given as TGTGCTAGTGGTTTAGCGGCCGGGACAGGGGGGCATGAGCAGTTCTTC. This yields the protein CASGLAAGTGGHEQFF.